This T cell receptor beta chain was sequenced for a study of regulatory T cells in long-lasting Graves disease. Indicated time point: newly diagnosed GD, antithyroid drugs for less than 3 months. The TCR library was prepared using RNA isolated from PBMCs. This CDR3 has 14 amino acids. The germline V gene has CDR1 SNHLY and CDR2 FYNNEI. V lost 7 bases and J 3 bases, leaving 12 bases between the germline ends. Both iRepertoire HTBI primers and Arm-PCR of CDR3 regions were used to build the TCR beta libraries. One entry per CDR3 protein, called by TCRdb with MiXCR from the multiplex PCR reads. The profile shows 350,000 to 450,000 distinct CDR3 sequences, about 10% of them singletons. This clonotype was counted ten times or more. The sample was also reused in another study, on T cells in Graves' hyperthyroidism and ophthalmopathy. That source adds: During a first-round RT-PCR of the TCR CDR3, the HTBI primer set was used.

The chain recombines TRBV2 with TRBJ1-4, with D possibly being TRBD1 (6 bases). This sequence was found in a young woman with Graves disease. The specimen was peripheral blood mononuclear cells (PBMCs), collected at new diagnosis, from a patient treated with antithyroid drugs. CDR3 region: CASIQGTSNEKLFF. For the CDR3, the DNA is TGTGCCAGCATACAGGGAACTTCTAATGAAAAACTGTTTTTT.